This T cell receptor (beta chain) came from a study of regulatory T cells in long-lasting Graves disease. Study details: It was over 5 years of antithyroid drugs, with positive TSH receptor antibodies, that meant persistent Graves' disease. Study-wide results and caveats: Sample size, which was small, may have reduced accuracy.

The time point: persistent/refractory GD, antithyroid drugs over 5 years with positive TRAb. Researchers made the TCR library from RNA that was extracted from PBMCs. American Thyroid Association guidelines served as the basis for diagnosing Graves' disease. The TCR beta library used iRepertoire HTBI primers with Arm-PCR amplification of CDR3. MiXCR, applied by TCRdb to the multiplex PCR reads, yields one record per CDR3 protein. Altogether 700,000 or so distinct CDR3 sequences are present, approximately 31% being singletons, with the ten largest covering about two fifths. Turning to this clonotype: Its specificity is not known.

Germline CDR1 MNHNS, CDR2 SASEGT. This CDR3 has 16 residues. The V gene end was trimmed by 6 bases and the J gene end by 0 bases; junction bases not matched to a gene: 10. The receptor's source is a female donor with Graves disease. The chain combines TRBV6-1 with TRBJ2-7, with 8 bases that match TRBD1. Sample: peripheral blood mononuclear cells (PBMCs), taken when the disease was refractory, from a patient treated with antithyroid drugs. The DNA for the CDR3 is TGTGCCAGCAGCACAGGGGGACAGGCCGGCTCCTACGAGCAGTACTTC. This codes for CASSTGGQAGSYEQYF.